The 19 T cell receptor beta chains below were found in one sample sequenced in a study of PD-1 blockade in classical Hodgkin lymphoma. All the patients suffered relapse after autologous stem cell transplantation, and brentuximab vedotin exposure differed. This table comes from immunoSEQ multiplex PCR, and its TCRdb copy is limited to in-frame clones, with some not included. The sample yields about 110,000 clones, roughly nine tenths seen once. The starting material was peripheral blood mononuclear cells (PBMCs), obtained before the second cycle of nivolumab. The source is a human donor with classical Hodgkin lymphoma.

The rearrangement joins TRBV27 to TRBJ1-6; the D gene is possibly TRBD1 (6 bases). The germline gives CDR1 MNHEY, CDR2 SMNVEV (reference sequence). V shed 0 bases and J shed 8 bases, with 11 bases lying between them. There are 15 residues in the CDR3. CDR3 sequence: CASSLSQQGYSPLHF. CDR3 nucleotides: TGTGCCAGCAGTTTATCGCAACAGGGTTATTCACCCCTCCACTTT.

The gene calls are TRBV25-1 and TRBJ2-1; no clear D gene. CDR3 length equals 15 residues. V lost 1 base and J 4 bases, leaving 11 bases between the germline ends. Germline CDR1 MGHDK, CDR2 SYGVNS. CDR3 sequence reads: CASSEWGLVYNEQFF. The CDR3 DNA is TGTGCCAGCAGTGAATGGGGTCTGGTATACAATGAGCAGTTCTTC.

This clone was seen only a few times. The V call is TRBV18, the J call TRBJ2-7; 10 bases fit TRBD1. This CDR3 contains 15 residues. Germline lookup yields CDR1 KGHSH and CDR2 LQKENI. V shed 5 bases, J shed 3 bases, and the junction held 7 bases outside the gene matches. The CDR3, as DNA: TGTGCCAGCTCAGCTACGGGACAGGGGAACTACGAGCAGTACTTC. It codes for CASSATGQGNYEQYF.

The chain combines TRBV7-9 with TRBJ1-2, with D possibly TRBD1 on 6 matching bases. The CDR3 runs to 12 residues. V was pared by 5 bases and J by 8 bases, with 12 bases between. Germline CDR1 is SEHNR and CDR2 is FQNEAQ (reference sequence). The CDR3 sequence: CASSAGGRGYTF. DNA of the CDR3: TGTGCCAGCAGCGCGGGGGGCAGAGGCTACACCTTC.

The count of this clone is one. This chain links TRBV4-2 with TRBJ1-1, with unresolved D. Trimming removed 0 bases at V and 2 bases at J, with 10 bases between. Germline lookup yields CDR1 LGHNA and CDR2 YNFKEQ. This CDR3 has 15 residues. For the CDR3, the DNA is TGTGCCAGCAGCCAAGATACGTCGGTTAACACTGAAGCTTTCTTT. As protein: CASSQDTSVNTEAFF.

CDR3 in DNA: TGTGCCAGCAGCCCGAGGGCCCTAAGTAGTGCAGATACGCAGTATTTT. Translated, it gives CASSPRALSSADTQYF. The chain is built from TRBV7-9 and TRBJ2-3, with D perhaps TRBD2 (5 bases). V was cut by 5 bases and J by 4 bases, with 19 bases left in between. This CDR3 has 16 residues. In germline, CDR1 is SEHNR, CDR2 FQNEAQ (reference sequence).

The chain recombines TRBV7-2 with TRBJ1-2; D gene uncertain. Germline V CDR1 and CDR2: SGHTA, FQGNSA. Trimming left V 2 bases short and J 6 bases short, with 10 bases between. The CDR3 has 13 residues. The CDR3 loop reads CASSLLNSDGYTF. As DNA, the CDR3 is TGTGCCAGCAGCTTACTAAACAGTGATGGCTACACCTTC.

This chain links TRBV7-2 with TRBJ2-7, with unresolved D. The V gene's germline CDR1 is SGHTA and CDR2 FQGNSA. V was shortened by 2 bases and J by 2 bases, with 4 bases between the two germline ends. The CDR3 is made up of 12 amino acids. The CDR3 sequence: CASSLSTYEQYF. CDR3 in DNA: TGTGCCAGCAGCTTATCCACCTACGAGCAGTACTTC.

The chain is built from TRBV27 and TRBJ2-1; unclear D gene. This CDR3 contains 16 residues. Trimming stripped 2 bases from V and 0 bases from J, with 11 bases between. CDR1 is MNHEY, CDR2 SMNVEV, per germline (reference sequence). The CDR3: CASSLVALISYNEQFF. As DNA, the CDR3 is TGTGCCAGCAGTTTAGTAGCCTTAATCTCCTACAATGAGCAGTTCTTC.

This chain joins TRBV7-2 and TRBJ1-1, with D unresolved. The CDR3 covers 15 residues. The germline V gene encodes CDR1 SGHTA and CDR2 FQGNSA. The ends were cut back, 5 bases at V and 2 bases at J, with 15 bases in the middle. The CDR3, as DNA: TGTGCCAGCAGCACCGCAAGGGAGGGAAACACTGAAGCTTTCTTT. Protein sequence: CASSTAREGNTEAFF.

The J gene is TRBJ1-5, the V gene TRBV4-2, with TRBD1 as a possible D gene (6 bases). Looked up from germline, CDR1 is LGHNA and CDR2 is YNFKEQ. Trimming stripped 1 base from V and 1 base from J, with 14 bases between. This CDR3 comprises 17 residues. CDR3 sequence: CASSQGGHILSNQPQHF. The CDR3 DNA follows: TGTGCCAGCAGCCAAGGGGGACATATCCTGAGCAATCAGCCCCAGCATTTT.

The chain recombines TRBV7-9 with TRBJ1-2; D is unclear. V gave up 5 bases and J gave up 0 bases, with 10 bases separating them. This CDR3 has 14 amino acids. The germline V gene has CDR1 SEHNR and CDR2 FQNEAQ (reference sequence). The CDR3 DNA reads TGTGCCAGCAGCCCGTGGGAGGCTAACTATGGCTACACCTTC. Residues: CASSPWEANYGYTF.

CDR3 DNA sequence: TGTACCTCCGGGAGGGGGCGCGGTTCACCCCTCCACTTT. Its translation: CTSGRGRGSPLHF. V usage is TRBV6-5 and J usage is TRBJ1-6; 7 nucleotides match TRBD1. Germline V lookup: CDR1 MNHEY, CDR2 SVGAGI. CDR3 length: 13 residues.

The CDR3 DNA follows: TGTGCCAGCAGTTCATTCTCCTCGTCGGGCACAGATACGCAGTATTTT. The encoded protein is CASSSFSSSGTDTQYF. This chain uses TRBV27 with TRBJ2-3, with unresolved D. Germline CDR1 and CDR2: MNHEY and SMNVEV (reference sequence). There are 16 residues in the CDR3. Trimming pared 4 bases from V and 1 base from J, leaving 15 bases between.

The chain couples TRBV18 to TRBJ2-3; 16 positions match TRBD2. Germline assignment: CDR1 KGHSH and CDR2 LQKENI. This CDR3 region has 17 residues. After removal of 3 bases from V and 2 bases from J, the junction contained 2 bases not matched to a gene. Written as DNA, the CDR3 is TGTGCCAGCTCACCGGGACTAGCGGGAGGGCCCACAGATACGCAGTATTTT. Protein product: CASSPGLAGGPTDTQYF.

This clone was recorded a few times. The V gene is TRBV6-1, the J gene TRBJ2-7, with D possibly matching TRBD2 (6 bases). The germline V gene encodes CDR1 MNHNS and CDR2 SASEGT. CDR3 length: 14 amino acids. V lost 8 bases to trimming and J lost 2 bases, with 16 bases between them. The CDR3 DNA sequence: TGTGCCAGCTGTAGATCTTGGGAGGCCTACGAGCAGTACTTC. Its translation is CASCRSWEAYEQYF.

The CDR3 DNA reads as TGTGCCAGTAGTATAGTGGAGCGGGCCGGGGAGCTGTTTTTT. It encodes CASSIVERAGELFF. This chain links TRBV19 with TRBJ2-2, with TRBD2 as a possible D gene (6 bases). The V end lost 1 base, the J end lost 6 bases, and 9 bases lay between the germline ends. The CDR3 has 14 residues. Germline V CDR1 and CDR2: LNHDA, SQIVND (reference sequence).

This chain connects TRBV28 to TRBJ1-2; perhaps TRBD1 as D (6 bases). There are 16 residues in the CDR3. Between the trimmed V and J ends, which lost 1 base and 6 bases, there was a span of 18 bases. Germline-derived CDR1 and CDR2 are MDHEN and SYDVKM. CDR3 amino acids: CASSLSGSRGRNGYTF. The CDR3 DNA is TGTGCCAGCAGTTTATCGGGGTCCAGGGGTAGAAATGGCTACACCTTC.

As for this clone: The junction and the germline gene differ at one end; a read error may be behind it. The chain has TRBV4-3 and TRBJ2-2, with no clear D. CDR1 and CDR2 (germline): LGHNA, YSLEER. The CDR3 spans 14 residues. Here the CDR3 DNA reads TGCGCCAGCAGTCAAGAAGCTGTAGCCGGGGAGCTGTTTTTT. This gives the protein CASSQEAVAGELFF.